Shown below are 22 T cell receptor beta chains from a single sample sequenced in a study of CD8+ T cells in alopecia areata. As for treatment: oral pan-JAK inhibitor, 5-10 mg twice daily. Extraction of RNA preceded its reverse transcription into cDNA, which served as the sequencing template. Only in-frame clones appear in the TCRdb table, and some are missing; sequencing was by immunoSEQ multiplex PCR. The sample has 160,000 or so clones; 50% to 75% are singletons. Sequences were derived from CD4+ T cells sorted from blood, sampled around week 55, from a patient treated with tofacitinib. The receptor source for this set is a human donor with alopecia areata.

J is TRBJ1-2 and V is TRBV6-5; D unresolved. The germline CDR1 and CDR2 sequences are MNHEY and SVGAGI. This CDR3 has 14 amino acids. V gave up 4 bases and J gave up 9 bases, with 18 bases separating them. CDR3 sequence (DNA): TGTGCCAGCAGTTCCCCGCGGGTAGGCGTCAGCTACACCTTC. Encoded protein: CASSSPRVGVSYTF.

J is TRBJ2-1 and V is TRBV29-1, with D tentatively TRBD1 or TRBD2 (5 bases each). CDR1 and CDR2 (germline): SQVTM, ANQGSEA. V lost 6 bases to trimming and J lost 9 bases, with 27 bases between them. There are 16 residues in the CDR3. The CDR3 DNA sequence: TGCAGCGTCGCCACCGGGGCAGGGCGATCCGATGGTGAGCAGTTCTTC. This sequence encodes CSVATGAGRSDGEQFF.

This clone occurred once. This sequence joins TRBV15 and TRBJ1-5; 7 bases fit TRBD1. This CDR3 is built from 15 residues. Germline lookup yields CDR1 LNHNV and CDR2 YYDKDF (reference sequence). Trimming removed 2 bases from V and 6 bases from J; junction bases left unmatched: 7. The CDR3 spells CATSRTRGLRQPQHF. The CDR3 DNA reads TGTGCCACCAGCAGAACTAGGGGGCTTCGTCAGCCCCAGCATTTT.

This rearrangement joins TRBV5-1 to TRBJ2-2; no clear D. The CDR3 covers 15 residues. CDR1 is SGHRS, CDR2 YFSETQ, per germline. Trimming took off 6 bases at V and 0 bases at J, with 12 bases between the two ends. CDR3 protein: CASMDLTTNTGELFF. The CDR3 DNA sequence: TGCGCCAGCATGGATCTCACCACGAACACCGGGGAGCTGTTTTTT.

As concerns this clone: Other DNA variants within this sample encode the same CDR3. The rearrangement links TRBV18 to TRBJ1-5; TRBD1 might be the D (5 bases). The CDR3 has 13 amino acids. Germline V gene sequence: CDR1 KGHSH, CDR2 LQKENI. V lost 3 bases to trimming and J lost 4 bases, with 7 bases between them. The CDR3 reads CASSPGGNQPQHF. CDR3 nucleotides: TGTGCCAGCTCACCCGGGGGGAATCAGCCCCAGCATTTT.

The chain has TRBV4-1 and TRBJ2-3, with D tentatively TRBD1 or TRBD2 (5 bases each). The CDR3 length is 13 residues. CDR1 is MGHRA and CDR2 is YSYEKL in the germline V gene. Trimming removed 4 bases at V and 9 bases at J, with 14 bases between. Here the CDR3 reads CASSPSGQATQYF. CDR3 coding DNA: TGCGCCAGCAGCCCCTCGGGGCAGGCCACGCAGTATTTT.

This clone has a handful of counts. The gene calls are TRBV2 and TRBJ2-5; the match to TRBD1 covers 8 bases. The junction had 7 bases not matched to a gene; V was cut back by 5 bases and J by 5 bases. Germline-derived CDR1 and CDR2 are SNHLY and FYNNEI. The length of the CDR3 is 14 residues. CDR3 nucleotides: TGTGCCAGCAGTCGACAGGGGTTAACGGAGACCCAGTACTTC. This translates into CASSRQGLTETQYF. Variable domain in full (rest from reference TRBV2 and TRBJ2-5): EPEVTQTPSHQVTQMGQEVILRCVPISNHLYFYWYRQILGQKVEFLVSFYNNEISEKSEIFDDQFSVERPDGSNFTLKIRSTKLEDSAMYFCASSRQGLTETQYFGPGTRLLVL.

The rearrangement joins TRBV5-4 to TRBJ2-5; tentatively, D is TRBD2 (5 bases). The length of the CDR3 is 13 residues. V was pared by 7 bases and J by 0 bases, with 10 bases between. In germline, CDR1 is SGHNT, CDR2 YYREEE (reference sequence). CDR3 amino acids: CASGDYHQETQYF. The CDR3 DNA sequence: TGTGCCAGCGGAGACTACCACCAAGAGACCCAGTACTTC. The whole variable domain, filled in from reference TRBV5-4 and TRBJ2-5, reads ETGVTQSPTHLIKTRGQQVTLRCSSQSGHNTVSWYQQALGQGPQFIFQYYREEENGRGNFPPRFSGLQFPNYSSELNVNALELDDSALYLCASGDYHQETQYFGPGTRLLVL.

This chain links TRBV5-1 with TRBJ2-6, with a weak D call TRBD2 (6 bases). CDR1 and CDR2 (germline): SGHRS, YFSETQ. With 1 base removed from V and 4 bases from J, the gap between germline ends came to 15 bases. This CDR3 is built from 17 residues. In nucleotides, the CDR3 is TGCGCCAGCAGCTTGCCGGAGGCGGGGCTAGGGGCCAACGTCCTGACTTTC. As protein: CASSLPEAGLGANVLTF. Based on the CDR3 plus reference TRBV5-1 and TRBJ2-6, the full variable domain is KAGVTQTPRYLIKTRGQQVTLSCSPISGHRSVSWYQQTPGQGLQFLFEYFSETQRNKGNFPGRFSGRQFSNSRSEMNVSTLELGDSALYLCASSLPEAGLGANVLTFGAGSRLTVL.

The chain recombines TRBV7-9 with TRBJ2-1, with 8 positions matching TRBD2. The junction had 9 bases not matched to a gene; V was cut back by 8 bases and J by 3 bases. Germline assignment: CDR1 SEHNR and CDR2 FQNEAQ (reference sequence). This CDR3 is built from 15 residues. CDR3: CASGREGLGYNEQFF. DNA of the CDR3: TGTGCCAGCGGTCGGGAGGGGTTGGGCTACAATGAGCAGTTCTTC.

This chain uses TRBV7-9 with TRBJ1-2; D gene uncertain. The ends were cut back, 4 bases at V and 4 bases at J, with 16 bases in the middle. The germline CDR1 and CDR2 sequences are SEHNR and FQNEAQ (reference sequence). The CDR3 length is 15 residues. The CDR3 DNA is TGTGCCAGCAGCTCCACCTCCGGGCCGTCCTATGGCTACACCTTC. Its protein is CASSSTSGPSYGYTF.

The chain recombines TRBV19 with TRBJ2-7; D remains ambiguous. The CDR3 runs 15 residues. Trimming took 6 bases from V and 4 from J, leaving 19 bases between them. In germline, CDR1 is LNHDA, CDR2 SQIVND (reference sequence). DNA of the CDR3: TGTGCCAGTAGACAGTTCGACTCAGTTCCGTACGAGCAGTACTTC. Translating gives CASRQFDSVPYEQYF.

This clone was observed a few times. V usage is TRBV29-1 and J usage is TRBJ2-3, with D possibly matching TRBD1 (7 bases). Germline lookup yields CDR1 SQVTM and CDR2 ANQGSEA. Trimming cost V 5 bases and J 1 base, with 10 bases left between them. The CDR3 totals 13 residues. CDR3 sequence reads: CSVWRGRTDTQYF. Written as DNA, the CDR3 is TGCAGCGTTTGGAGGGGGCGCACAGATACGCAGTATTTT.

This chain joins TRBV4-1 and TRBJ1-4; perhaps TRBD1 as D (6 bases). CDR1 MGHRA and CDR2 YSYEKL come from the germline V gene. Trimming left V 1 base short and J 7 bases short, with 13 bases between. CDR3 length: 15 residues. The CDR3 sequence is CASSQAGAGSEKLFF. The DNA of the CDR3 is TGCGCCAGCAGCCAAGCAGGGGCGGGGAGTGAAAAACTGTTTTTT.

The rearrangement joins TRBV11-2 to TRBJ2-5; D possibly uses TRBD1 or TRBD2 (5 bases each). This CDR3 has 13 amino acids. CDR1 and CDR2 from the germline V gene are SGHAT and FQNNGV. Trimming left V 5 bases short and J 5 bases short, with 12 bases between. The DNA for the CDR3 is TGTGCCAGCAGCCCAGGGAGCCGGGAGACCCAGTACTTC. It is translated as CASSPGSRETQYF.

This clone is a singleton in its sample. V gene TRBV30 combines with J gene TRBJ1-5; 9 nucleotides line up with TRBD1. This CDR3 is 16 amino acids long. Trimming took 3 bases from V and 4 from J; bases not matched to a gene: 10. Germline values: CDR1 GTSNPN, CDR2 SVGIG (reference sequence). The CDR3 region is CAWSRTGTGPNQPQHF. The CDR3, as DNA: TGTGCCTGGAGCAGAACCGGGACAGGGCCGAATCAGCCCCAGCATTTT.

This chain uses TRBV30 with TRBJ1-6, with D possibly matching TRBD1 (6 bases). The CDR3 has 14 residues. Germline CDR1 reads GTSNPN; CDR2 reads SVGIG (reference sequence). The V end was cut by 2 bases, the J end by 5 bases, with 10 bases between. CDR3 loop: CAWSWDTDNSPLHF. The CDR3 DNA is TGTGCCTGGAGTTGGGACACTGATAATTCACCCCTCCACTTT.

This clone was counted between two and nine times. CDR3 protein: CASSWTDTEAFF. In nucleotides, the CDR3 is TGTGCCAGCAGTTGGACGGACACTGAAGCTTTCTTT. The gene calls are TRBV7-9 and TRBJ1-1; D unclear. V was trimmed by 6 bases and J by 3 bases, leaving 8 bases between them. Per germline, CDR1 SEHNR and CDR2 FQNEAQ (reference sequence). The CDR3 length is 12 residues.

This clone has a handful of counts. This chain uses TRBV29-1 with TRBJ1-2; tentatively, D is TRBD1 (5 bases). Germline CDR1 and CDR2: SQVTM and ANQGSEA. V was cut by 4 bases and J by 0 bases, with 15 bases left in between. This CDR3 contains 15 residues. Here the CDR3 reads CSVVDGTVSNYGYTF. The CDR3 coding sequence is TGCAGCGTTGTTGATGGGACGGTTTCTAACTATGGCTACACCTTC.

This rearrangement joins TRBV2 to TRBJ2-3, with no clear D. CDR3 length: 16 amino acids. V was trimmed by 6 bases and J by 0 bases, leaving 16 bases between them. Germline values: CDR1 SNHLY, CDR2 FYNNEI. The CDR3 bases are TGTGCCAGCAGGTCGACGAGATGGGCTAGCACAGATACGCAGTATTTT. It is translated as CASRSTRWASTDTQYF.

V usage is TRBV9 and J usage is TRBJ1-1, with D possibly matching TRBD1 (5 bases). V lost 3 bases and J lost 1, with 13 bases in between. CDR3 size: 15 residues. Germline assignment: CDR1 SGDLS and CDR2 YYNGEE. The CDR3 bases are TGTGCCAGCAGCGGATCTGACAGAGGGAACACTGAAGCTTTCTTT. Encoded protein: CASSGSDRGNTEAFF. Filled out from reference TRBV9 and TRBJ1-1, the complete variable domain reads DSGVTQTPKHLITATGQRVTLRCSPRSGDLSVYWYQQSLDQGLQFLIQYYNGEERAKGNILERFSAQQFPDLHSELNLSSLELGDSALYFCASSGSDRGNTEAFFGQGTRLTVV.

With respect to this clone: Other DNA variants within this sample encode the same CDR3. The gene calls are TRBV29-1 and TRBJ1-1; D perhaps matches TRBD1 (6 bases). CDR3 length: 12 residues. The V gene's germline CDR1 is SQVTM and CDR2 ANQGSEA. Between the trimmed V and J ends, which lost 4 bases and 2 bases, there was a span of 8 bases. CDR3 sequence (DNA): TGCAGCGTTGTAGGGGGTAACACTGAAGCTTTCTTT. The encoded protein is CSVVGGNTEAFF.